This T cell receptor beta chain is from a study of T cell changes during pregnancy in multiple sclerosis (dated by TCRdb to the late 2010s). At the level of the whole study: Changes in the T cell repertoire over the course of pregnancy were examined in this study in women with multiple sclerosis.

Worth noting for this clone: This clone's antigen is unknown. Base qualities are not recorded, but no much larger clone differs from it by a single base.

Counted from cysteine to phenylalanine, this CDR3 has 15 amino acids. The sequence is cut down to CDR3 DNA, 45 bases in frame from base 1. Trimming takes 6 bases from V and 6 bases from J, and the germline ends sit 17 bases apart. Taken from the germline V gene, the CDR1 and CDR2 loops are MNHEY and SVGAGI. To prepare the library, the immunoSEQ multiplex PCR assay was applied. TCRdb limited this immuneACCESS table to in-frame rearrangements with V and J called. A share of clones is missing; checked studies link under half to unresolved V genes, and the rest is unexplained. For this sample there are around 57,000 clones; roughly 92% appear just once. The ten largest clones capture less than 0.3% of the sample.

This TCR derives from a female donor with multiple sclerosis, enrolled in a pregnancy study. The chain is made from TRBV6-5 and TRBJ2-2; 6 matching bases give a weak D call of TRBD1. Sequences were derived from CD4+ T cells from peripheral blood mononuclear cells, sampled in the third trimester of pregnancy. DNA sequence: TGTGCCAGCAGAGACAGGCTATCCCTTCCCGGGGAGCTGTTTTTT. This is translated as CASRDRLSLPGELFF.